Sequencing of this TCR beta chain was carried out in a study of T-cell reconstitution after alpha-beta-depleted transplantation in children. A library of TCRbeta sequences, prepared with unique molecular identifiers, was generated. TCRdb fed the PCR reads into MiXCR, producing one record per CDR3 protein. This sample has just over 950,000 distinct CDR3 sequences, with about 29% found just once. The starting material was PBMCs, mostly from graft donor cells, obtained 360 days after TCRalphabeta/CD19-depleted stem cell transplant. This sequence originates from a boy less than two years old who had a stem cell transplant for SCID, so the T cells may come from the graft donor.

DNA for the CDR3: TGTGCCACCAGCAGGGACAGGATATTGTGGGGCTATGGCTACACCTTC. Encoded protein: CATSRDRILWGYGYTF. The chain links TRBV15 to TRBJ1-2; 7 nucleotides match TRBD1. The CDR3 runs to 16 residues. The V segment lost 3 bases and the J segment 4 bases; nucleotides outside the gene matches: 11. Germline CDR1 is LNHNV and CDR2 is YYDKDF (reference sequence).